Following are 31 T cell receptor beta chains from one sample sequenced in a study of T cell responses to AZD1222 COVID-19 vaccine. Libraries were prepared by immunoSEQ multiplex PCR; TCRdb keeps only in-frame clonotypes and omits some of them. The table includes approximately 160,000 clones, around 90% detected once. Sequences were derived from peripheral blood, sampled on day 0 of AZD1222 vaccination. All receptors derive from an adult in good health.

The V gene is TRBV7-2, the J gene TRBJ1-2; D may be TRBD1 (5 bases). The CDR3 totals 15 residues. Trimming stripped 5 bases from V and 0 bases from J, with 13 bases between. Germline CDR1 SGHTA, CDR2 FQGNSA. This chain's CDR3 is CASSLRDGTNYGYTF. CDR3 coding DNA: TGTGCCAGCAGCCTCCGGGACGGAACTAACTATGGCTACACCTTC. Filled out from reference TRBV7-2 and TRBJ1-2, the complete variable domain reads GAGVSQSPSNKVTEKGKDVELRCDPISGHTALYWYRQSLGQGLEFLIYFQGNSAPDKSGLPSDRFSAERTGGSVSTLTIQRTQQEDSAVYLCASSLRDGTNYGYTFGSGTRLTVV.

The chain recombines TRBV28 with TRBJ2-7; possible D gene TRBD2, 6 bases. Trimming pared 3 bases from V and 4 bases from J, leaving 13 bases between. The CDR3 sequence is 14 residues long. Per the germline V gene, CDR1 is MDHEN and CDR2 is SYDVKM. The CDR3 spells CASSFSGVGYEQYF. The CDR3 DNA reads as TGTGCCAGCAGTTTTTCGGGGGTAGGGTACGAGCAGTACTTC.

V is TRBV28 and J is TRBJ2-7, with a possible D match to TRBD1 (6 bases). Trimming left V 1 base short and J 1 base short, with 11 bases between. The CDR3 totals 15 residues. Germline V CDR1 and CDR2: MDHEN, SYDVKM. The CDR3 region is CASSLLGDKSYEQYF. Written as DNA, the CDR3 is TGTGCCAGCAGTTTATTAGGGGACAAATCCTACGAGCAGTACTTC. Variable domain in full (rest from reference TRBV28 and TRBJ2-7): DVKVTQSSRYLVKRTGEKVFLECVQDMDHENMFWYRQDPGLGLRLIYFSYDVKMKEKGDIPEGYSVSREKKERFSLILESASTNQTSMYLCASSLLGDKSYEQYFGPGTRLTVT.

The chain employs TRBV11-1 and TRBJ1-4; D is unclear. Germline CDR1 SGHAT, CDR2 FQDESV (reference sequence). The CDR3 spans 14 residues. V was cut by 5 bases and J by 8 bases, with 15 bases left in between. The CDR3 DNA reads TGTGCCAGCAGCCAAAGGGCCCGCCCGGAAAAACTGTTTTTT. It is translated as CASSQRARPEKLFF.

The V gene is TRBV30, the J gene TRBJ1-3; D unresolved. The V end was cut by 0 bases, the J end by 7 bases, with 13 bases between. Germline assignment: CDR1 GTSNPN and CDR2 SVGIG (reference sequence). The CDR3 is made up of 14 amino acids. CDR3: CAWSVGRGINTIYF. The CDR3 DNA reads TGTGCCTGGAGTGTGGGTCGGGGTATTAACACCATATATTTT.

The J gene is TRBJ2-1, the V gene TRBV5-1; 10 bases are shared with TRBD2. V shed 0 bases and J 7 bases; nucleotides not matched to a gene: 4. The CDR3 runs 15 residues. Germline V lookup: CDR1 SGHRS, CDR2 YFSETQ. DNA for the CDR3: TGCGCCAGCAGCTTGGCAGCGGGAGGGAGGAATGAGCAGTTCTTC. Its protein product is CASSLAAGGRNEQFF.

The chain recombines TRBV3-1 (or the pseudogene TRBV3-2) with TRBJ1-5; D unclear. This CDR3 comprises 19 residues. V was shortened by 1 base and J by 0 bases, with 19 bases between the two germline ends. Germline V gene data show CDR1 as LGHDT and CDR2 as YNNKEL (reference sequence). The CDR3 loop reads CASSQGFLGKEDSNQPQHF. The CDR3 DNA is TGTGCCAGCAGCCAAGGGTTTCTGGGGAAGGAGGATAGCAATCAGCCCCAGCATTTT.

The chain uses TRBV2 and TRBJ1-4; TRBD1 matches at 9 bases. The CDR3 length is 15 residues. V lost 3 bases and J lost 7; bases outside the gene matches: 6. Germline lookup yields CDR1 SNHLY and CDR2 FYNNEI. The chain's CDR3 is CASSDRGQGSEKLFF. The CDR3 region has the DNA TGTGCCAGCAGTGATAGGGGACAGGGATCTGAAAAACTGTTTTTT.

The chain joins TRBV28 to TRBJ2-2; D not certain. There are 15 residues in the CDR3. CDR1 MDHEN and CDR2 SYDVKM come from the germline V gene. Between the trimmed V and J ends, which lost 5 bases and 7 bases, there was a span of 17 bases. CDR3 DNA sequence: TGTGCCAGCAGTCCGAACGACGGCCCTGGCGGGGAGCTGTTTTTT. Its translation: CASSPNDGPGGELFF.

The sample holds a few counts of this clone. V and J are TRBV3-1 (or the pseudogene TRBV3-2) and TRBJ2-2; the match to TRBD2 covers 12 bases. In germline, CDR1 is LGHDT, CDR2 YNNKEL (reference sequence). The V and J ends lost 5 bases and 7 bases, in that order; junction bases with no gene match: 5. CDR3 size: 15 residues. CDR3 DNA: TGTGCCAGCAGCTCTAGCGGGAGGGCCCACGGGGAGCTGTTTTTT. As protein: CASSSSGRAHGELFF.

CDR3 sequence: CASSVSGPSSYNEQFF. The CDR3 DNA sequence: TGTGCCAGTAGTGTTAGCGGGCCGAGCTCCTACAATGAGCAGTTCTTC. The rearrangement joins TRBV19 to TRBJ2-1, with 7 nucleotides matching TRBD2. J was trimmed by 0 bases and V by 5 bases; bases with no gene match: 7. CDR3 size: 16 residues. Germline CDR1 LNHDA, CDR2 SQIVND (reference sequence).

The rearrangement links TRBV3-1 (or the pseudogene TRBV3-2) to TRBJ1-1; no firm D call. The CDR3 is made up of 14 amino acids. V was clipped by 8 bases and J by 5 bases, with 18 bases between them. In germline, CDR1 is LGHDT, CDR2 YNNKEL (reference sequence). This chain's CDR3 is CASAPGWLSTEAFF. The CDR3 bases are TGTGCCAGCGCCCCAGGTTGGCTGTCAACTGAAGCTTTCTTT.

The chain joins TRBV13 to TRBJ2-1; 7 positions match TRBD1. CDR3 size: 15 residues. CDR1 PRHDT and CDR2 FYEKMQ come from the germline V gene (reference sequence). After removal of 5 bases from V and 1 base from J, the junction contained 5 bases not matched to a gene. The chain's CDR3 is CASSPSTGSYNEQFF. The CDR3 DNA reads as TGTGCCAGCAGCCCATCGACAGGGTCCTACAATGAGCAGTTCTTC.

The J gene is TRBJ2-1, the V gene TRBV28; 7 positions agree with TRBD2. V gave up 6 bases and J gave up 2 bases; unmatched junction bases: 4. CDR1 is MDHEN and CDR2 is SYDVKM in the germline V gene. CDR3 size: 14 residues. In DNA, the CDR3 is TGTGCCAGCAGAATAGCGGGTGCCTACAATGAGCAGTTCTTC. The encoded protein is CASRIAGAYNEQFF. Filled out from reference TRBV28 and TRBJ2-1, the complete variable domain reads DVKVTQSSRYLVKRTGEKVFLECVQDMDHENMFWYRQDPGLGLRLIYFSYDVKMKEKGDIPEGYSVSREKKERFSLILESASTNQTSMYLCASRIAGAYNEQFFGPGTRLTVL.

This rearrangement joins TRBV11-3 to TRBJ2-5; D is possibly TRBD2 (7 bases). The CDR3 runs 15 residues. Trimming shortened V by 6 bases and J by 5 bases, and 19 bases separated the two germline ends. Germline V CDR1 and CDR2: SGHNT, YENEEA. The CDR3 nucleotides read TGTGCCAGCAGACGGAGGGGGGAGGGCCGGGAGACCCAGTACTTC. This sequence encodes CASRRRGEGRETQYF.

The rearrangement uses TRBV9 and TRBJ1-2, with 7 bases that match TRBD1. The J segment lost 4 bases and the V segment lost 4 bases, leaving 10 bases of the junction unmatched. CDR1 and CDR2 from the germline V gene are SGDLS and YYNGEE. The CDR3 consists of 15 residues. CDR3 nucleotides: TGTGCCAGCAGCCCCCAGGGGGGCTCGGGCTATGGCTACACCTTC. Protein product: CASSPQGGSGYGYTF.

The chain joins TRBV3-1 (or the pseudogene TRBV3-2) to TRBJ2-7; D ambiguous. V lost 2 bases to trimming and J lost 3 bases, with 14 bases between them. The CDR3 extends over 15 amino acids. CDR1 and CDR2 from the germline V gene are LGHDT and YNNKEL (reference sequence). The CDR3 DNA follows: TGTGCCAGCAGCCAAAGGCTCGGGTTGGGCTACGAGCAGTACTTC. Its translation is CASSQRLGLGYEQYF.

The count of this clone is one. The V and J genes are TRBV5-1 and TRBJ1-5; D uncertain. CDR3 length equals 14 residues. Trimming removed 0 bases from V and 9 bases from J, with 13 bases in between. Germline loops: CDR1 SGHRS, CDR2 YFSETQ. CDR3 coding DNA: TGCGCCAGCAGCTTGGTGGGCGATGGGATGCCCCAGCATTTT. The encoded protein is CASSLVGDGMPQHF. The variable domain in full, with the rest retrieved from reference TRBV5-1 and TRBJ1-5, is KAGVTQTPRYLIKTRGQQVTLSCSPISGHRSVSWYQQTPGQGLQFLFEYFSETQRNKGNFPGRFSGRQFSNSRSEMNVSTLELGDSALYLCASSLVGDGMPQHFGDGTRLSIL.

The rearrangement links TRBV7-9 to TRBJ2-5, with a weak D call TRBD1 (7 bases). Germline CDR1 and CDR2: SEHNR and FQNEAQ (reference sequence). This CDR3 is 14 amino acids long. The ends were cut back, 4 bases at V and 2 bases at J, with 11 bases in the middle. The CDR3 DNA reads TGTGCCAGCAGCTCCAGGGGGAGGCAAGAGACCCAGTACTTC. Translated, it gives CASSSRGRQETQYF.

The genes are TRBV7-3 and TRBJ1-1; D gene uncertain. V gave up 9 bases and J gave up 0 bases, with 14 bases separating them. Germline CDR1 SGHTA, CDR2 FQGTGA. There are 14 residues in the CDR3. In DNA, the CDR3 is TGTGCCAGACGGGGTCCCGAATTGAACACTGAAGCTTTCTTT. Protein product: CARRGPELNTEAFF.

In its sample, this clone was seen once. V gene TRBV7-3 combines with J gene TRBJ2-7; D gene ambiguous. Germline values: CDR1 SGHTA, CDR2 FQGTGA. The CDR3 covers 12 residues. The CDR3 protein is CPTRVHSYEQYF. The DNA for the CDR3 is TGTCCCACAAGGGTCCACTCCTACGAGCAGTACTTC.

CDR3 region: CASSSPGTPTSTDTQYF. For the CDR3, the DNA is TGTGCCAGCAGCTCACCCGGGACCCCAACTAGCACAGATACGCAGTATTTT. V and J are TRBV5-4 and TRBJ2-3; either TRBD1 or TRBD2 may supply D (5 bases each). The CDR3 covers 17 residues. From germline, CDR1 is SGHNT and CDR2 YYREEE (reference sequence). V was cut by 3 bases and J by 0 bases, with 17 bases left in between.

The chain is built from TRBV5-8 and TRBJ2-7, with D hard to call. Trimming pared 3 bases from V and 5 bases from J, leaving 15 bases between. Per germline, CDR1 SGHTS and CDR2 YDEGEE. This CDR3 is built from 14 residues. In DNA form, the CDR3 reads TGTGCCAGCAGCTCGGTGTGGGTGGAGAACGAGCAGTACTTC. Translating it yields CASSSVWVENEQYF.

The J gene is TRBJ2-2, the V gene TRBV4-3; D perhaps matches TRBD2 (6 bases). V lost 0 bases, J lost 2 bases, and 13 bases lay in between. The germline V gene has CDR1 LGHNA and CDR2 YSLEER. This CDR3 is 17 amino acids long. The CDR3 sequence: CASSQDRPAGNTGELFF. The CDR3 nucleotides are TGCGCCAGCAGCCAAGATCGTCCAGCGGGTAACACCGGGGAGCTGTTTTTT.

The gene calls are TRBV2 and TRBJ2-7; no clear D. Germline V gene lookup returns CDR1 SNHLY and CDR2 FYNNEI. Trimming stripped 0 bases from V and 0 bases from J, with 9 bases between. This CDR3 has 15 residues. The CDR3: CASSEAAGSSYEQYF. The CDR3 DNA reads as TGTGCCAGCAGTGAAGCGGCAGGCAGCTCCTACGAGCAGTACTTC.

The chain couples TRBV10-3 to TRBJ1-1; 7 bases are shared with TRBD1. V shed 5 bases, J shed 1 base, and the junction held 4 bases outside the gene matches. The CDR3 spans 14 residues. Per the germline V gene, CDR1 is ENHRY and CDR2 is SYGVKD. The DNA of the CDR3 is TGTGCCATCAGTTACCGACAGGGGAACACTGAAGCTTTCTTT. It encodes CAISYRQGNTEAFF.

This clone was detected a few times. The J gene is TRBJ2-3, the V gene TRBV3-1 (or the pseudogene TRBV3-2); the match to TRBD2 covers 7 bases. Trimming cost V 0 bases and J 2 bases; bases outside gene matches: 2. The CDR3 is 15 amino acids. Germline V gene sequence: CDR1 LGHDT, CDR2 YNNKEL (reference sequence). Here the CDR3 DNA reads TGTGCCAGCAGCCAAGAACTAGCGAACACAGATACGCAGTATTTT. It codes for CASSQELANTDTQYF.

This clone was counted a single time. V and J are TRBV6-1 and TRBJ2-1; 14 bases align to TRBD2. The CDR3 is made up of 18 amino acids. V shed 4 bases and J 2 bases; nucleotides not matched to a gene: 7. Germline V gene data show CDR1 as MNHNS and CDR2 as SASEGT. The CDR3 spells CASSGGLAGGPAYNEQFF. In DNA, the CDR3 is TGTGCCAGCAGTGGAGGACTAGCGGGAGGCCCCGCCTACAATGAGCAGTTCTTC.

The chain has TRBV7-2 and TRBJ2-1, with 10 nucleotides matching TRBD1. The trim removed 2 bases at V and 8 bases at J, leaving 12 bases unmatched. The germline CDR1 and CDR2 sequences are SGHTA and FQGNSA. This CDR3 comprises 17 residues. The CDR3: CASSLLPGTGEGDEQFF. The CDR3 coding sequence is TGTGCCAGCAGCTTATTACCGGGGACAGGGGAGGGGGATGAGCAGTTCTTC.

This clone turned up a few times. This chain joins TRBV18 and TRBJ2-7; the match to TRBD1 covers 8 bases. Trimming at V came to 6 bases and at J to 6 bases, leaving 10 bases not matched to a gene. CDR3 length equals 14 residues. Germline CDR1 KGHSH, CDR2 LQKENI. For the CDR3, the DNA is TGTGCCAGCTCGTCCTACAGGGGGGCAGGCGAGCAGTACTTC. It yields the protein CASSSYRGAGEQYF.

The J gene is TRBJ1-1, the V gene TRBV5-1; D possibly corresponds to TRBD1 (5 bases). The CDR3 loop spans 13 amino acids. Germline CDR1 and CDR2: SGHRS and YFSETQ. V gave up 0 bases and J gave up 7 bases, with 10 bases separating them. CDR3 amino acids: CASSLATGHEAFF. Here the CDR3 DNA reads TGCGCCAGCAGCTTGGCCACGGGGCATGAAGCTTTCTTT.